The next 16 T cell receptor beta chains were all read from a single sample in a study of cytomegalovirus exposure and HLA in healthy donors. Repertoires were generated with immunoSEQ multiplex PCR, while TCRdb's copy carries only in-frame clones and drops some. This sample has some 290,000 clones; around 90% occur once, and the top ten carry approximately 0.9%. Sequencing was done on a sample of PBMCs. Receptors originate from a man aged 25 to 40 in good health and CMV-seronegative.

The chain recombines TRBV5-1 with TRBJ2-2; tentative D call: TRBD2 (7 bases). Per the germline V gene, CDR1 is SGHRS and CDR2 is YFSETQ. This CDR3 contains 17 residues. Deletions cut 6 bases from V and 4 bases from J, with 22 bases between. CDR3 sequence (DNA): TGCGCCAGCACGAGGGGACGGGGGGCTGCCAGCACCGGGGAGCTGTTTTTT. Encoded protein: CASTRGRGAASTGELFF.

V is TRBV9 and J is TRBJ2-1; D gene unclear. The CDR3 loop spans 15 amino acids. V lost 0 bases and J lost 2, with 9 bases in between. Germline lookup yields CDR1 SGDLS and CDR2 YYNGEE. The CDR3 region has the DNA TGTGCCAGCAGCGTAGAACTGAGTACCTACAATGAGCAGTTCTTC. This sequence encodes CASSVELSTYNEQFF.

Here the CDR3 reads CASSWLGGQETQYF. DNA of the CDR3: TGTGCCAGCAGTTGGCTGGGGGGACAAGAGACCCAGTACTTC. J is TRBJ2-5 and V is TRBV2; tentative D call: TRBD2 (6 bases). The CDR3 consists of 14 residues. Trimming pared 5 bases from V and 2 bases from J, leaving 12 bases between. The V gene's germline CDR1 is SNHLY and CDR2 FYNNEI. Supplemented by reference TRBV2 and TRBJ2-5, the full variable domain reads EPEVTQTPSHQVTQMGQEVILRCVPISNHLYFYWYRQILGQKVEFLVSFYNNEISEKSEIFDDQFSVERPDGSNFTLKIRSTKLEDSAMYFCASSWLGGQETQYFGPGTRLLVL.

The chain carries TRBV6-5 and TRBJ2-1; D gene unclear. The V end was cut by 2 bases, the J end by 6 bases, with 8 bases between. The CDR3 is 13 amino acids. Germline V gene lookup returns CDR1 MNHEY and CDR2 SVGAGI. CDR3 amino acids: CASSYLETNEQFF. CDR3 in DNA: TGTGCCAGCAGTTACCTAGAGACCAATGAGCAGTTCTTC.

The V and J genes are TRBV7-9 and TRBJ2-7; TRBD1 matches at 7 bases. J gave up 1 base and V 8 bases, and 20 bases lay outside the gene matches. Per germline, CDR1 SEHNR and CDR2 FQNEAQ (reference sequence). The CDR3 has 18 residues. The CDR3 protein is CASSLRTQRTGKSYEQYF. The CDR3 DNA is TGTGCCAGCTCATTACGGACCCAACGGACAGGTAAATCCTACGAGCAGTACTTC.

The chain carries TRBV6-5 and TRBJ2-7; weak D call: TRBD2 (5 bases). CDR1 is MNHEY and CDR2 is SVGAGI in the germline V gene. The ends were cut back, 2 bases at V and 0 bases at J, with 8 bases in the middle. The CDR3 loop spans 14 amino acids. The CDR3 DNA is TGTGCCAGCAGTTACCGGACTGGCTCCTACGAGCAGTACTTC. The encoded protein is CASSYRTGSYEQYF.

CDR3 amino acids: CASSLRGTGIGGELFF. The CDR3 region has the DNA TGCGCCAGCAGCCTAAGGGGGACAGGGATCGGCGGGGAGCTGTTTTTT. The chain recombines TRBV4-1 with TRBJ2-2; 9 bases align to TRBD1. The CDR3 loop spans 16 amino acids. Losses at the gene ends were 4 bases for V and 7 bases for J; bases not matched to a gene: 10. CDR1 and CDR2 from the germline V gene are MGHRA and YSYEKL.

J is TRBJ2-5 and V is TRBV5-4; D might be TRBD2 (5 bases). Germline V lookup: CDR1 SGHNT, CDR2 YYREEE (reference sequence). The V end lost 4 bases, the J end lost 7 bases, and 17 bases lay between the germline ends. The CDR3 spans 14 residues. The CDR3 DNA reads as TGTGCCAGCAGCCAAGCCCCGGAGGTAGCGACCCAGTACTTC. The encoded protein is CASSQAPEVATQYF.

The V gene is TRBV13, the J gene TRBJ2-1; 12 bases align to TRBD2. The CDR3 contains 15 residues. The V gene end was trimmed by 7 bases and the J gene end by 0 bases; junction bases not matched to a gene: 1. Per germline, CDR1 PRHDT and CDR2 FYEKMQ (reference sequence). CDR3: CASMTSGSSYNEQFF. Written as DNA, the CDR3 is TGTGCCAGCATGACTAGCGGGAGCTCCTACAATGAGCAGTTCTTC. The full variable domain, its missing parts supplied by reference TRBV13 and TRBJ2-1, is AAGVIQSPRHLIKEKRETATLKCYPIPRHDTVYWYQQGPGQDPQFLISFYEKMQSDKGSIPDRFSAQQFSDYHSELNMSSLELGDSALYFCASMTSGSSYNEQFFGPGTRLTVL.

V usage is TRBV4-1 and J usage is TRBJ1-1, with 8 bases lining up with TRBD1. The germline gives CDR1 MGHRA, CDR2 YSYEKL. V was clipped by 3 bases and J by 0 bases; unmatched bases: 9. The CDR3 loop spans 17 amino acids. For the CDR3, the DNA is TGCGCCAGCAGCCACGGAGACAGGGGCTTCATGAACACTGAAGCTTTCTTT. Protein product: CASSHGDRGFMNTEAFF.

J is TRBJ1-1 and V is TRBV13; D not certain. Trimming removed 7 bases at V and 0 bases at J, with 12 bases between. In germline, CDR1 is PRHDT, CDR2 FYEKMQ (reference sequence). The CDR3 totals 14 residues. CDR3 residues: CASTPAVMNTEAFF. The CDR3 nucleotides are TGTGCCAGCACCCCCGCAGTCATGAACACTGAAGCTTTCTTT.

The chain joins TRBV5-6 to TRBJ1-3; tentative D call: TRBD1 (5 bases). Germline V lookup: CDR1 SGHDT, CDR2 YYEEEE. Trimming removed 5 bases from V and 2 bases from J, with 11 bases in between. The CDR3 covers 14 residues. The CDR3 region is CASRSQGTGNTIYF. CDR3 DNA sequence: TGTGCCAGCAGATCTCAGGGAACTGGAAACACCATATATTTT.

Written as DNA, the CDR3 is TGTGCCAGCAGTGGGGACAGCGGGCTGAACTATGGCTACACCTTC. Its protein product is CASSGDSGLNYGYTF. This rearrangement joins TRBV6-1 to TRBJ1-2; the match to TRBD1 covers 7 bases. Germline V gene lookup returns CDR1 MNHNS and CDR2 SASEGT. Trimming took 4 bases from V and 2 from J; bases not matched to a gene: 7. CDR3 length equals 15 residues.

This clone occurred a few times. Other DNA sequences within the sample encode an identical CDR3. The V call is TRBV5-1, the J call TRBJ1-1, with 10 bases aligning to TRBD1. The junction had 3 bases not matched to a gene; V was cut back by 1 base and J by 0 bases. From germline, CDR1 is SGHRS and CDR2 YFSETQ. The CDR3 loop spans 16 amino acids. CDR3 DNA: TGCGCCAGCAGCTTGAGGGGACAGGGGCTGAACACTGAAGCTTTCTTT. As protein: CASSLRGQGLNTEAFF.

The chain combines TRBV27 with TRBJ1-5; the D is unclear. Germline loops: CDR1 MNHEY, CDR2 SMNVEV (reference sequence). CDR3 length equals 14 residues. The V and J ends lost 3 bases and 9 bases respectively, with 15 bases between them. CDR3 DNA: TGTGCCAGCAGTTTGTCCCTTACGCGGGGGCCCCAGCATTTT. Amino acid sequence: CASSLSLTRGPQHF.

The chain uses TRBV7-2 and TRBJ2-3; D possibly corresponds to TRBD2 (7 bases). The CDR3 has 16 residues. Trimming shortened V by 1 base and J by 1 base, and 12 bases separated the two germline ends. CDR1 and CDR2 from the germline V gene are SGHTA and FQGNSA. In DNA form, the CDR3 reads TGTGCCAGCAGCTTAGATGCGGGGGCAGGCACAGATACGCAGTATTTT. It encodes CASSLDAGAGTDTQYF.